What follows describes a single TCR beta chain. Here immunoSEQ multiplex PCR was the method, and the copy in TCRdb shows in-frame clones only, minus some. The data show some 50,000 clones, nearly 95% seen once. This record comes from a study of cytomegalovirus exposure and HLA in healthy donors. CDR1 is MNHNY and CDR2 is SVGAGI in the germline V gene (reference sequence). CDR3 size: 16 residues. V shed 7 bases and J 9 bases; nucleotides not matched to a gene: 9. The chain couples TRBV6-6 to TRBJ2-1, with TRBD2 identical over 16 bases. This TCR was recovered from a young woman in good health and CMV-seropositive. Input material: PBMCs. The DNA for the CDR3 is TGTGCCAGCATTCCCTCCGGGACTAGCGGGAGGGGTGAGCAGTTCTTC. Its translation: CASIPSGTSGRGEQFF.